This entry concerns a single T cell receptor (beta chain). What it recognizes is unknown. The data were taken from a study of T cells expressing NK-cell markers. Study conclusions and caveats: HCMV specificity of expanded NKG2C+ T cell clones remained unclear.

This CDR3 has 11 amino acids. The germline gives CDR1 SGHNT, CDR2 YENEEA. TCRdb reprocessed the 5' RACE reads and stores each CDR3 protein as one record, lacking DNA. The sample table sets out roughly 450,000 distinct CDR3 sequences. This TCR derives from a woman between 45 and 65 years old in good health. The sequenced sample consisted of blood T cells: a sorted CD56 or NKG2C T cell subset, CD4+ or CD8+ T cells, or bulk PBMC T cells (not recorded which). The chain is built from TRBV11-3 and TRBJ2-7; TCRdb picks TRBD2, but there is no DNA to check that call. The CDR3 region is CASSHVAGVYF.